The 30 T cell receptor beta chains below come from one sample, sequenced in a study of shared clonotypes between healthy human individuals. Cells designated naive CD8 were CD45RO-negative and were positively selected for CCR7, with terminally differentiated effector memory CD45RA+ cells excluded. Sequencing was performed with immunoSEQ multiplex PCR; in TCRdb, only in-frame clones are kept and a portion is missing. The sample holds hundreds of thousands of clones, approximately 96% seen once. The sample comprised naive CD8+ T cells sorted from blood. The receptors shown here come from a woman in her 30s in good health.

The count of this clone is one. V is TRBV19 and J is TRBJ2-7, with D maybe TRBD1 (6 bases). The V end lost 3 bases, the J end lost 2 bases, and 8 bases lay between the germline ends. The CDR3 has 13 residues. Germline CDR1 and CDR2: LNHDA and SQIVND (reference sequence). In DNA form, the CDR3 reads TGTGCCAGTAGTATGGGACATACCTACGAGCAGTACTTC. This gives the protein CASSMGHTYEQYF. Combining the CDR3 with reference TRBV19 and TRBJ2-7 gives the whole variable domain DGGITQSPKYLFRKEGQNVTLSCEQNLNHDAMYWYRQDPGQGLRLIYYSQIVNDFQKGDIAEGYSVSREKKESFPLTVTSAQKNPTAFYLCASSMGHTYEQYFGPGTRLTVT.

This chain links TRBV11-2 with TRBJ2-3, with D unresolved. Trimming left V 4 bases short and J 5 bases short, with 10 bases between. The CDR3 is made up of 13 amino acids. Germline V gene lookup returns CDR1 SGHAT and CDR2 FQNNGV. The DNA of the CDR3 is TGTGCCAGCAGCTACCACGTGGGAGATACGCAGTATTTT. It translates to CASSYHVGDTQYF.

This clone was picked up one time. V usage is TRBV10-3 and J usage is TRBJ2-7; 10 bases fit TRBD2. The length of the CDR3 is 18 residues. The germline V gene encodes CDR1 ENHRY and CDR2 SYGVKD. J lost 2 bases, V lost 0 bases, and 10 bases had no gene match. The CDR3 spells CAISESGVAGGPAYEQYF. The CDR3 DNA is TGTGCCATCAGTGAGTCAGGAGTAGCGGGAGGCCCAGCCTACGAGCAGTACTTC.

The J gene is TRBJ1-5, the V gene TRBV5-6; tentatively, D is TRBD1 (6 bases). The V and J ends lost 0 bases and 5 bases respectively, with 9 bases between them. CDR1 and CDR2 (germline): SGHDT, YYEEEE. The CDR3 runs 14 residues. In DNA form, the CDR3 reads TGTGCCAGCAGCTTGGGGGCAGGGGATCAGCCCCAGCATTTT. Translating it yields CASSLGAGDQPQHF. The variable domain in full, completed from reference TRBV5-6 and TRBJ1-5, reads DAGVTQSPTHLIKTRGQQVTLRCSPKSGHDTVSWYQQALGQGPQFIFQYYEEEERQRGNFPDRFSGHQFPNYSSELNVNALLLGDSALYLCASSLGAGDQPQHFGDGTRLSIL.

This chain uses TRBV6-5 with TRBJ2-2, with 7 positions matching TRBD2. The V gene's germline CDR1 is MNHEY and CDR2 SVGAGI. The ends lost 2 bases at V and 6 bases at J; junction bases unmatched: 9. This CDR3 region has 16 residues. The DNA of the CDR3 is TGTGCCAGCAGTTACCTGTGGGAGGGCCCCTCCGGGGAGCTGTTTTTT. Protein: CASSYLWEGPSGELFF.

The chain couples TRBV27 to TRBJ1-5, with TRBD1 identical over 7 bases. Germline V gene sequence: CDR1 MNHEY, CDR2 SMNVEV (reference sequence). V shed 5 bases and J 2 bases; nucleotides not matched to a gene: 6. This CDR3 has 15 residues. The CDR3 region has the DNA TGTGCCAGCAGTCAAGGGGGCGTCGGCAATCAGCCCCAGCATTTT. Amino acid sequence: CASSQGGVGNQPQHF.

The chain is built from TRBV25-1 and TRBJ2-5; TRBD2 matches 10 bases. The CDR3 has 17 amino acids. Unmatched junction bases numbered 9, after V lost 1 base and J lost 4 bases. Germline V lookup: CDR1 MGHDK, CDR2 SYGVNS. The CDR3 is CASSEFGSGRERETQYF. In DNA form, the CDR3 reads TGTGCCAGCAGTGAATTTGGGAGCGGGAGGGAACGAGAGACCCAGTACTTC.

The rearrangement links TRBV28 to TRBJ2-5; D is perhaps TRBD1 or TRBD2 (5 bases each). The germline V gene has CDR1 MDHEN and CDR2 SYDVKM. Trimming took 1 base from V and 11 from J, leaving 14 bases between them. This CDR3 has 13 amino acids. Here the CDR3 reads CASSLSWGSEQYF. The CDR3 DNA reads TGTGCCAGCAGTTTATCGTGGGGGTCGGAGCAGTACTTC.

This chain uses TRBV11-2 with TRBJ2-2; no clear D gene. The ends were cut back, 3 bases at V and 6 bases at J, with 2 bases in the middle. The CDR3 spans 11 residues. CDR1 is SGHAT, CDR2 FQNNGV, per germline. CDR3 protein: CASSFPGELFF. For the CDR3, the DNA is TGTGCCAGCAGCTTCCCCGGGGAGCTGTTTTTT.

In DNA form, the CDR3 reads TGCGCCAGCAGCTTGACGGGACAGAAGAACGAGCAGTACTTC. It yields the protein CASSLTGQKNEQYF. The chain recombines TRBV5-1 with TRBJ2-7; TRBD1 matches at 7 bases. With 1 base clipped from V and 5 bases from J, the junction kept 6 bases outside the gene matches. Germline loops: CDR1 SGHRS, CDR2 YFSETQ. The CDR3 is made up of 14 amino acids.

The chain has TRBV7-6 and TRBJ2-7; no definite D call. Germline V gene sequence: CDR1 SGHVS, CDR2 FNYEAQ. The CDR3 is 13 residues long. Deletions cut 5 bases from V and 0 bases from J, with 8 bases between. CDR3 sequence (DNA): TGTGCCAGCAGCACGGGTTACTCCTACGAGCAGTACTTC. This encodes CASSTGYSYEQYF.

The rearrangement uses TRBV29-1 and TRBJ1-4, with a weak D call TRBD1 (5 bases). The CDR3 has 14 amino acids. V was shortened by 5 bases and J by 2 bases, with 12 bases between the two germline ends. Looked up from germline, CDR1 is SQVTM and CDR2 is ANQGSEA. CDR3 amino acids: CSVTQGSTNEKLFF. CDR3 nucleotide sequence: TGCAGCGTTACTCAGGGTTCCACTAATGAAAAACTGTTTTTT.

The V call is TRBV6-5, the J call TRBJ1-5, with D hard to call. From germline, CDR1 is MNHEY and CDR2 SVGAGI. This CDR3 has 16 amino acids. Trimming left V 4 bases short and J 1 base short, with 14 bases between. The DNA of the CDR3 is TGTGCCAGCAGTTTCGGGAGACACTTAAGCAATCAGCCCCAGCATTTT. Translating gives CASSFGRHLSNQPQHF.

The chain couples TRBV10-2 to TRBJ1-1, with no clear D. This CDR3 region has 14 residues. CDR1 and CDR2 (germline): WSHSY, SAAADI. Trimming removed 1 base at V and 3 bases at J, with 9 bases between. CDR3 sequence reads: CASSEFQAHTEAFF. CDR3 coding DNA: TGCGCCAGCAGTGAGTTTCAGGCGCACACTGAAGCTTTCTTT.

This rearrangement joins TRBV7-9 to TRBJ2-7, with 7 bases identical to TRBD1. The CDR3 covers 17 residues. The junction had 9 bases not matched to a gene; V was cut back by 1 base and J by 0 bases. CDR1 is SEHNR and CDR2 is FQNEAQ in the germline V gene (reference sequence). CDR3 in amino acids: CASSLGVPDRLSYEQYF. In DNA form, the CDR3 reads TGTGCCAGCAGCTTAGGGGTTCCGGACAGGCTCTCCTACGAGCAGTACTTC.

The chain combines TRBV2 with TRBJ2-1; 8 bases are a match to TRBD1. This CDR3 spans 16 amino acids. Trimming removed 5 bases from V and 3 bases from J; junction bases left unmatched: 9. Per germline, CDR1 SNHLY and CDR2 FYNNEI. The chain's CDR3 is CASSLLTGVNYNEQFF. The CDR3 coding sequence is TGTGCCAGCAGTCTGTTGACAGGGGTCAACTACAATGAGCAGTTCTTC.

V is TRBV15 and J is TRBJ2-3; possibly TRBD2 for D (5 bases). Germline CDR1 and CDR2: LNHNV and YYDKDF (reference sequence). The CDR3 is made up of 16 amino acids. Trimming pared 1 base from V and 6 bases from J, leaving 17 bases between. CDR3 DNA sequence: TGTGCCACCAGCAGAGCCTTGGCGGGTGTAGGGGATACGCAGTATTTT. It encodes CATSRALAGVGDTQYF.

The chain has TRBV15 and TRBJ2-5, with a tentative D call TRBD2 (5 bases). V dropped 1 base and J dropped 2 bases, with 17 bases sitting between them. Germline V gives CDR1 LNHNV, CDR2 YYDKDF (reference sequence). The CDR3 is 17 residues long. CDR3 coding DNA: TGTGCCACCAGCAGAGGTGCGAGACTAAGCACTCAAGAGACCCAGTACTTC. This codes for CATSRGARLSTQETQYF. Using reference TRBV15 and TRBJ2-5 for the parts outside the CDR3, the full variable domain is DAMVIQNPRYQVTQFGKPVTLSCSQTLNHNVMYWYQQKSSQAPKLLFHYYDKDFNNEADTPDNFQSRRPNTSFCFLDIRSPGLGDTAMYLCATSRGARLSTQETQYFGPGTRLLVL.

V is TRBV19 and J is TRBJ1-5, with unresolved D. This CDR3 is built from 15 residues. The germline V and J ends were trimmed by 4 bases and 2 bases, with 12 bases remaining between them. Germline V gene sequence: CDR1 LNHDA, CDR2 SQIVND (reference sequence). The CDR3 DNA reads TGTGCCAGTAGTACCCGGGAGCGGCGCAATCAGCCCCAGCATTTT. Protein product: CASSTRERRNQPQHF.

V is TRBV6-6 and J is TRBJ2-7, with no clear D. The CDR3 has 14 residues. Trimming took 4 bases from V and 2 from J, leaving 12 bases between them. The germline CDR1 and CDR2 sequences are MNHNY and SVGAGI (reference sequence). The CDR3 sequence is CASSSLQVAYEQYF. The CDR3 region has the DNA TGTGCCAGCAGTTCTCTCCAGGTAGCCTACGAGCAGTACTTC.

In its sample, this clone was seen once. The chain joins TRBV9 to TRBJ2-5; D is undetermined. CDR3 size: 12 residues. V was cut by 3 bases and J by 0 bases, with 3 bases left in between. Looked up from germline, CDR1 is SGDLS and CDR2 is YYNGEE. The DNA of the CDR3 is TGTGCCAGCAGCGCCGACCAAGAGACCCAGTACTTC. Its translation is CASSADQETQYF.

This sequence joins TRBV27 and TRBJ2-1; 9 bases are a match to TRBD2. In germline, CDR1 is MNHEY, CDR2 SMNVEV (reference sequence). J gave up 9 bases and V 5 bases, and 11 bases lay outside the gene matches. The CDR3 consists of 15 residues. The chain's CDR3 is CASSKLAGGILEQFF. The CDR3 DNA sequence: TGTGCCAGCAGTAAACTAGCGGGTGGGATACTTGAGCAGTTCTTC.

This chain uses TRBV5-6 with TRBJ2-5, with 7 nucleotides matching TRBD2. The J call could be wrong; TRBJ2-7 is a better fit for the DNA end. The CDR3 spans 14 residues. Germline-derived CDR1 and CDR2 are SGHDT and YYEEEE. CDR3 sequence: CASSLALGGYEQYF. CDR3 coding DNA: TGTGCCAGCAGCTTGGCCCTGGGAGGGTACGAGCAGTACTTC.

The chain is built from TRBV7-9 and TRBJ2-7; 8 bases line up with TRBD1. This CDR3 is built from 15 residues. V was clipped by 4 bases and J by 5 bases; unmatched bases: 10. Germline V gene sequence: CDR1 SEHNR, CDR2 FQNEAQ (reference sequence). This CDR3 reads CASSSQGSDRDEQYF. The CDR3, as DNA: TGTGCCAGCAGCTCCCAAGGCTCGGACAGGGACGAGCAGTACTTC. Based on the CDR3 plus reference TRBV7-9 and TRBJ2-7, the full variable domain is DTGVSQNPRHKITKRGQNVTFRCDPISEHNRLYWYRQTLGQGPEFLTYFQNEAQLEKSRLLSDRFSAERPKGSFSTLEIQRTEQGDSAMYLCASSSQGSDRDEQYFGPGTRLTVT.

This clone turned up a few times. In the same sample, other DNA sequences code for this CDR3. The CDR3 sequence: CASSEATGAYEQYF. CDR3 coding DNA: TGTGCCAGCAGTGAAGCGACAGGGGCCTACGAGCAGTACTTC. V and J are TRBV2 and TRBJ2-7; TRBD1 matches at 8 bases. The ends lost 0 bases at V and 2 bases at J; junction bases unmatched: 0. Per the germline V gene, CDR1 is SNHLY and CDR2 is FYNNEI. The CDR3 is 14 residues long.

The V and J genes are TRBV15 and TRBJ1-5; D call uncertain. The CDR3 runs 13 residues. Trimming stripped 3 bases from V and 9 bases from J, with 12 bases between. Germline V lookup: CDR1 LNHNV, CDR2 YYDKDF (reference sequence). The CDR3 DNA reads TGTGCCACCAGCAGTAGTGGGTCAGGGCCCCAGCATTTT. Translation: CATSSSGSGPQHF.

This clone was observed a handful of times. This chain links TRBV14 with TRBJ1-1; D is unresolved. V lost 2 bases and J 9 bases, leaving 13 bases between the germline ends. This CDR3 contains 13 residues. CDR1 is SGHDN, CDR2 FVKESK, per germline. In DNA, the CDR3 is TGTGCCAGCAGCCAAATAGCGATGAATAAAGCTTTCTTT. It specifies CASSQIAMNKAFF.

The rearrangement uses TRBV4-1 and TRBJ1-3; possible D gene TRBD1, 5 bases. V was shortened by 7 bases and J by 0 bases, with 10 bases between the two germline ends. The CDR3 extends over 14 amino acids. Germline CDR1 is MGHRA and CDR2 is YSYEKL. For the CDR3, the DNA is TGCGCCAGCAAGGGGAAGAGCTCTGGAAACACCATATATTTT. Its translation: CASKGKSSGNTIYF.

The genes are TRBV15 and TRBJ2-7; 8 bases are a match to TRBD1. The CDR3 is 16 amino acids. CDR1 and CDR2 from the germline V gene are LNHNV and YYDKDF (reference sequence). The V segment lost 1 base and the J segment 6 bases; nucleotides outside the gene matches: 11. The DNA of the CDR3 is TGTGCCACCAGCAGAGGGTGGAGGACAGGGTTGGGCGAGCAGTACTTC. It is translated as CATSRGWRTGLGEQYF.

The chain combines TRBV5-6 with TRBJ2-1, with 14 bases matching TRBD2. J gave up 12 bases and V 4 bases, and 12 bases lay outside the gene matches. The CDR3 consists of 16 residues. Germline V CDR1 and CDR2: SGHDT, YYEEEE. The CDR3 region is CASSAGGLAGGGVQFF. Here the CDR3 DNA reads TGTGCCAGCAGCGCGGGAGGACTAGCGGGAGGAGGAGTGCAGTTCTTC.